This T cell receptor beta chain was recovered during a study of beta chain features in type 1 diabetes. Study-wide results and caveats: The similarity of naive, central memory and Treg TCRB repertoires appeared greater among patients than among healthy donors. Whether HLA type influences TCRB rearrangement remained unresolved here.

For this clone: Its target is not known.

Reverse transcribing all isolated RNA meant expressed TCRB transcripts were sequenced. Assay: immunoSEQ multiplex PCR; the TCRdb copy retains only in-frame clones and omits some. This table holds approximately 470,000 clones, 25% to 35% found once. CD4+ naive, central memory, regulatory and stem cell-like memory subsets were isolated by sorting on CD45RO/CCR7/CD25/CD127/CD95/CD27. Sequenced material: naive CD4+ T cells from blood. The receptor comes from a man in his late teens or twenties in good health.

The CDR3 reads CASSQDVREFNNEQFF. Here the CDR3 DNA reads TGCGCCAGCAGCCAAGATGTGCGGGAGTTCAACAATGAGCAGTTCTTC. V and J are TRBV4-1 and TRBJ2-1; 7 nucleotides align to TRBD2. CDR1 and CDR2 from the germline V gene are MGHRA and YSYEKL. CDR3 length: 16 amino acids. The ends lost 0 bases at V and 5 bases at J; junction bases unmatched: 7.